This T cell receptor (beta chain) was sequenced during a study of T cells in Graves' hyperthyroidism and ophthalmopathy. Study-level results: Researchers report that a 13 V-J model separated ophthalmopathy from stable hyperthyroidism. Blood also carried most thyroid clonotypes expanded above 0.001.

TCR beta CDR3 sequences were amplified from RNA transcripts. Carried out on the TCR CDR3, a first-round RT-PCR used the HTBI primer set. TCRdb used MiXCR to reprocess the multiplex PCR reads, holding one entry per CDR3 protein. The sample has under 800,000 distinct CDR3 sequences; 14% are singletons. This CDR3 has 16 amino acids. V was clipped by 3 bases and J by 8 bases, with 22 bases between them. CDR1 is MNHEY and CDR2 is SMNVEV in the germline V gene (reference sequence). This clonotype was detected a few times. The antigen remains unidentified. The sequence derives from a woman between 18 and 29 years old with Graves' hyperthyroidism. The chain combines TRBV27 with TRBJ1-2; D unclear. Material for sequencing was blood. The CDR3, as DNA: TGTGCCAGCAGTTTTACCCACGCGGGCAGATTCGGAGGCTACACCTTC. This sequence encodes CASSFTHAGRFGGYTF.